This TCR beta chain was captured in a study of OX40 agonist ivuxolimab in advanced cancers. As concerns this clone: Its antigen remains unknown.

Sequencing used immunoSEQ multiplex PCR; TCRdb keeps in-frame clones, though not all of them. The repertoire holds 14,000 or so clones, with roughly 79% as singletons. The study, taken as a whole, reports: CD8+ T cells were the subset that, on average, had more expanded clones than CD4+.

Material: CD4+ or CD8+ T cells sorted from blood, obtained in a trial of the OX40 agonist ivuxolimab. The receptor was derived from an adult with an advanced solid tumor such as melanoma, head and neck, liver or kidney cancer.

The CDR3 nucleotides read TGTGCCAGCAGCCAAGATCGGGACAACAAAGAGACCCAGTACTTC. This codes for CASSQDRDNKETQYF. The rearrangement uses TRBV14 and TRBJ2-5; tentative D call: TRBD1 (6 bases). Looked up from germline, CDR1 is SGHDN and CDR2 is FVKESK. The CDR3 totals 15 residues. V gave up 0 bases and J gave up 3 bases, with 11 bases separating them.